The entry below gives a single TCR beta chain sequence along with its context. Antigen: not known. TCRdb re-called the 5' RACE reads and shows each CDR3 protein once, DNA omitted. Seen in this sample are some 190,000 distinct CDR3 sequences; the ten most common clones hold around 7.7%. The data belong to a study of monozygotic twins with inflammatory bowel disease. Points from the study as a whole: Twin pairs that were concordant did not differ from discordant pairs in repertoire similarity, possibly from limited power.

The CDR3 has 16 residues. Per germline, CDR1 MNHNS and CDR2 SASEGT. The genes are TRBV6-1 and TRBJ2-1; TCRdb gives TRBD2 as the D gene, but with no DNA this cannot be confirmed. The clonotype was recovered from a human donor with ulcerative colitis or Crohn's disease, or a healthy co-twin of an affected twin (not recorded which). Input material: blood. CDR3 loop: CAGSPSGRALYNEQFF.